This T cell receptor beta chain was retrieved from a study of OX40 agonist ivuxolimab in advanced cancers. Study overall: The patients received agonistic anti-OX40 (CD134) antibody ivuxolimab.

Sequencing was performed with immunoSEQ multiplex PCR; in TCRdb, only in-frame clones are kept and a portion is missing. The sample records around 80,000 clones, 89% being singletons. V was pared by 1 base and J by 5 bases, with 12 bases of the junction left unmatched. Germline V gene data show CDR1 as LGHNA and CDR2 as YNFKEQ. CDR3 length: 20 residues. This receptor was obtained from an adult with an advanced solid tumor such as melanoma, head and neck, liver or kidney cancer. The chain joins TRBV4-2 to TRBJ2-1; 15 nucleotides match TRBD2. The sample was CD4+ or CD8+ T cells sorted from blood, taken in a trial of the OX40 agonist ivuxolimab. CDR3 residues: CASSQVWGTGLAGGNNEQFF. The CDR3 nucleotides read TGTGCCAGCAGCCAAGTTTGGGGCACGGGACTAGCGGGAGGCAACAATGAGCAGTTCTTC.